This T cell receptor (beta chain) was recorded in a study of shared clonotypes between healthy human individuals. Broader study findings: Sample collection involved blood only; tissue repertoires are likely different.

For this clone: The antigen is not known.

The assay was immunoSEQ multiplex PCR, and TCRdb's table has in-frame clones only and misses some. This table holds around 2,000,000 clones, approximately 94% found once. Only CD45RO-negative cells positively selected for CCR7 counted as naive CD8 cells, so terminally differentiated effector memory CD45RA+ cells were excluded. CDR3 length equals 11 residues. Germline CDR1 is SGHAT and CDR2 is FQNNGV. V was pared by 5 bases and J by 7 bases, with 8 bases between. Material for sequencing was naive CD8+ T cells sorted from blood. The receptor was isolated from a man aged 18 to 29 in good health. The chain recombines TRBV11-2 with TRBJ2-5, with a weak D call TRBD1 (6 bases). CDR3 region: CASSQTGTQYF. CDR3 nucleotides: TGTGCCAGCAGCCAGACAGGGACCCAGTACTTC.